The 18 T cell receptor beta chains in this list originate from one sample, sequenced in a study of T cell responses to AZD1222 COVID-19 vaccine. Some clones are missing from TCRdb's copy, which holds only in-frame ones; the method was immunoSEQ multiplex PCR. The sample consists of more than 110,000 clones, 89% of them appearing once. The sample consisted of peripheral blood, taken on day 0 of AZD1222 vaccination. The receptors originated from an adult in good health.

The chain's CDR3 is CASSRTGSNEQFF. In DNA, the CDR3 is TGCGCCAGCAGCAGGACAGGTAGCAATGAGCAGTTCTTC. The chain recombines TRBV5-1 with TRBJ2-1; the match to TRBD1 covers 7 bases. CDR3 size: 13 residues. Trimming cost V 4 bases and J 6 bases; bases outside gene matches: 4. In germline, CDR1 is SGHRS, CDR2 YFSETQ.

This clone has just one count. The V call is TRBV2, the J call TRBJ2-1; D uncertain. Germline values: CDR1 SNHLY, CDR2 FYNNEI. Trimming shortened V by 0 bases and J by 8 bases, and 5 bases separated the two germline ends. This CDR3 is built from 12 residues. CDR3 in amino acids: CASSEADYEQFF. For the CDR3, the DNA is TGTGCCAGCAGTGAAGCCGACTATGAGCAGTTCTTC. Full variable domain (remainder filled in from reference TRBV2 and TRBJ2-1): EPEVTQTPSHQVTQMGQEVILRCVPISNHLYFYWYRQILGQKVEFLVSFYNNEISEKSEIFDDQFSVERPDGSNFTLKIRSTKLEDSAMYFCASSEADYEQFFGPGTRLTVL.

The chain combines TRBV23-1 with TRBJ1-6; 9 nucleotides align to TRBD1. TRBV23-1 is classed as an ORF, of uncertain function. Germline trimming cut 6 bases from V and 3 bases from J; bases unmatched to any gene: 12. This CDR3 has 18 residues. The CDR3 region has the DNA TGCGCCAGCAGCGGGGTAACGAGGGACAGGGTCTATAATTCACCCCTCCACTTT. This gives the protein CASSGVTRDRVYNSPLHF.

This clone has only one observation. The chain couples TRBV18 to TRBJ2-7; D gene ambiguous. This CDR3 is built from 12 residues. V was pared by 2 bases and J by 5 bases, with 7 bases between. Per germline, CDR1 KGHSH and CDR2 LQKENI. The CDR3 protein is CASSPRVDEQYF. CDR3 in DNA: TGTGCCAGCTCACCAAGGGTAGACGAGCAGTACTTC.

The V call is TRBV25-1, the J call TRBJ2-7, with D tentatively TRBD2 (5 bases). The CDR3 covers 14 residues. Trimming cost V 5 bases and J 1 base, with 12 bases left between them. Germline assignment: CDR1 MGHDK and CDR2 SYGVNS. The CDR3 sequence is CASSRGPLSYEQYF. For the CDR3, the DNA is TGTGCCAGCAGTCGGGGTCCTTTATCCTACGAGCAGTACTTC.

The V gene is TRBV28, the J gene TRBJ1-2, with TRBD1 matching 8 bases. From germline, CDR1 is MDHEN and CDR2 SYDVKM. Trimming took 1 base from V and 3 from J; bases not matched to a gene: 7. This CDR3 contains 16 residues. CDR3 in amino acids: CASSLYGGTGDYGYTF. The CDR3 bases are TGTGCCAGCAGTTTATATGGGGGGACAGGAGACTATGGCTACACCTTC.

For the CDR3, the DNA is TGTGCCAGCAGCCTAAACTCGGACTACGAGCAGTACTTC. It encodes CASSLNSDYEQYF. The chain recombines TRBV12-3 or TRBV12-4 with TRBJ2-7; the D is unclear. The CDR3 has 13 amino acids. The V and J ends lost 6 bases and 3 bases respectively, with 12 bases between them.

This clone was observed a single time. V and J are TRBV19 and TRBJ2-7; TRBD1 or TRBD2 may be the D gene (5 bases each). The CDR3 has 15 amino acids. The germline V gene encodes CDR1 LNHDA and CDR2 SQIVND (reference sequence). The germline V and J ends were trimmed by 3 bases and 6 bases, with 18 bases remaining between them. The CDR3 is CASSMVGQGRGEQYF. In DNA, the CDR3 is TGTGCCAGTAGTATGGTTGGTCAGGGCCGGGGCGAGCAGTACTTC.

This clone is medium-sized in the sample. The chain couples TRBV11-2 to TRBJ2-5, with a tentative D call TRBD2 (6 bases). Germline assignment: CDR1 SGHAT and CDR2 FQNNGV. The length of the CDR3 is 16 residues. Trimming shortened V by 1 base and J by 2 bases, and 14 bases separated the two germline ends. The CDR3: CASSLGRVVRQETQYF. Here the CDR3 DNA reads TGTGCCAGCAGCTTAGGGAGGGTTGTCCGGCAAGAGACCCAGTACTTC.

The chain recombines TRBV4-1 with TRBJ2-3; D unresolved. The CDR3 spans 16 residues. The V gene lost 0 bases and the J gene lost 0 bases, with 10 bases spanning the gap. Germline lookup yields CDR1 MGHRA and CDR2 YSYEKL. The CDR3 nucleotides read TGCGCCAGCAGCCAAGAGAGAGCGACTAGCACAGATACGCAGTATTTT. As protein: CASSQERATSTDTQYF.

The rearrangement joins TRBV7-8 to TRBJ2-5; TRBD1 agrees at 8 bases. The trim removed 6 bases at V and 7 bases at J, leaving 10 bases unmatched. Germline V gene sequence: CDR1 SGHVS, CDR2 FQNEAQ. The CDR3 is 14 amino acids. The CDR3 region is CASSSRGLEGTQYF. In nucleotides, the CDR3 is TGTGCCAGCAGTTCCAGGGGGCTGGAAGGGACCCAGTACTTC.

V usage is TRBV2 and J usage is TRBJ1-2, with TRBD1 as a possible D gene (6 bases). The germline V and J ends were trimmed by 7 bases and 4 bases, with 22 bases remaining between them. Germline V gene data show CDR1 as SNHLY and CDR2 as FYNNEI. The CDR3 spans 16 residues. In nucleotides, the CDR3 is TGTGCCAGCACCCTGGGACGGGCCAGGGGCGGCTATGGCTACACCTTC. Its translation is CASTLGRARGGYGYTF.

This rearrangement joins TRBV3-1 (or the pseudogene TRBV3-2) to TRBJ2-7, with 7 bases that match TRBD1. The germline V gene has CDR1 LGHDT and CDR2 YNNKEL (reference sequence). J lost 2 bases, V lost 3 bases, and 4 bases had no gene match. The CDR3 is 14 amino acids. CDR3 residues: CASSQQTGPYEQYF. In nucleotides, the CDR3 is TGTGCCAGCAGCCAGCAGACAGGGCCCTACGAGCAGTACTTC.

The chain has TRBV13 and TRBJ1-6, with a tentative D call TRBD1 (5 bases). V was cut by 5 bases and J by 7 bases, with 12 bases left in between. The CDR3 loop spans 14 amino acids. Per germline, CDR1 PRHDT and CDR2 FYEKMQ (reference sequence). This CDR3 is CASSRGDGNSPLHF. The CDR3 DNA reads as TGTGCCAGCAGCCGAGGGGACGGCAATTCACCCCTCCACTTT.

The rearrangement joins TRBV28 to TRBJ1-5; D not resolved. Germline assignment: CDR1 MDHEN and CDR2 SYDVKM. The V and J ends lost 4 bases and 2 bases respectively, with 9 bases between them. The CDR3 contains 14 residues. DNA for the CDR3: TGTGCCAGCAGTTGGAACCTCGGCAATCAGCCCCAGCATTTT. This translates into CASSWNLGNQPQHF.

V and J are TRBV6-5 and TRBJ2-2; D might be TRBD1 or TRBD2, each matching 5 bases. Trimming pared 0 bases from V and 4 bases from J, leaving 12 bases between. Germline V lookup: CDR1 MNHEY, CDR2 SVGAGI. The CDR3 has 16 amino acids. The CDR3 DNA is TGTGCCAGCAGTTACTCGAGGGGACGGGGCACCGGGGAGCTGTTTTTT. Amino acids: CASSYSRGRGTGELFF.

This sequence joins TRBV24-1 and TRBJ1-5, with a tentative D call TRBD1 (5 bases). This CDR3 region has 13 residues. Trimming took 2 bases from V and 4 from J, leaving 5 bases between them. CDR1 and CDR2 from the germline V gene are KGHDR and SFDVKD. The CDR3, as DNA: TGTGCCACCAGTGATTCAGGGAATCAGCCCCAGCATTTT. Protein sequence: CATSDSGNQPQHF.

The rearrangement joins TRBV30 to TRBJ2-2, with D maybe TRBD1 (6 bases). This CDR3 has 15 residues. Between the trimmed V and J ends, which lost 4 bases and 7 bases, there was a span of 19 bases. CDR1 and CDR2 (germline): GTSNPN, SVGIG (reference sequence). CDR3 residues: CAWTQGRVAGGELFF. CDR3 in DNA: TGTGCCTGGACACAGGGTAGGGTCGCGGGCGGGGAGCTGTTTTTT. Full variable domain (missing parts from reference TRBV30 and TRBJ2-2): SQTIHQWPATLVQPVGSPLSLECTVEGTSNPNLYWYRQAAGRGLQLLFYSVGIGQISSEVPQNLSASRPQDRQFILSSKKLLLSDSGFYLCAWTQGRVAGGELFFGEGSRLTVL.